This TCR beta chain stems from a study of blood T cell repertoires in COVID-19. The data were produced by immunoSEQ multiplex PCR, yet TCRdb's version contains in-frame clones alone and is incomplete. In the table there are 100,000 to 150,000 clones, 84% of which are singletons. The length of the CDR3 is 15 residues. From germline, CDR1 is SSHAT and CDR2 FNYEAQ (reference sequence). Details on this clone: One end of the junction fails to match germline, which may point to a read error.

The receptor comes from a woman between 25 and 40 years old who had recovered from COVID-19. Sequencing input: peripheral blood. The V and J genes are TRBV7-7 and TRBJ2-5; 8 nucleotides agree with TRBD1. The CDR3 region has the DNA TGTGCTAGCAGCTCGGATGACAGGGGCCGGGAGACCCAGTACTTC. Protein sequence: CASSSDDRGRETQYF.